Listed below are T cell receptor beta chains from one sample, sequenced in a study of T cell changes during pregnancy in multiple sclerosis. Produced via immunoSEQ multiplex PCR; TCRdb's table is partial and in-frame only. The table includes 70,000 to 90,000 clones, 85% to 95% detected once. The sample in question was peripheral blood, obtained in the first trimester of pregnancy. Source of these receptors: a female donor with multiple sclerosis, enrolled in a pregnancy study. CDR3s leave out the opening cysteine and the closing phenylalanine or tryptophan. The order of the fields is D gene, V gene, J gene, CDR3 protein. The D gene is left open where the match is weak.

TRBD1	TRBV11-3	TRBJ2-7	ASSWDRNYEQY
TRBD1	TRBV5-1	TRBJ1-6	ASSLVTGQNSPLH
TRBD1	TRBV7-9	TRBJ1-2	ASSKAGGSYGYT
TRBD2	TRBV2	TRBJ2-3	ASSEALRSGGAADTQY
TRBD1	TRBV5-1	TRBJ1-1	ASRTLKTGGSTEAF
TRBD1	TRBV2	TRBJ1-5	ASSRDSLYSNQPQH
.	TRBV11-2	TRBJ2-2	ASRRSGSNTGELF
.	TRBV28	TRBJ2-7	ASSRGGLGGQY
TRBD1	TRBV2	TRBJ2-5	ASPRDRGRRETQY
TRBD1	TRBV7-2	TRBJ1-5	ASSSGGTISQPQH
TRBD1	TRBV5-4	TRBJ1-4	ASTSGGKLF
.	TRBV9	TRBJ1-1	ASSVATGGVTEAF